This T cell receptor beta chain was captured in a study of Graves' ophthalmopathy and Graves' hyperthyroidism. Study-wide results and caveats: With just over 70% sensitivity and more than 72% specificity, the model predicted ophthalmopathy progression.

Amplifying from RNA transcripts, the study obtained TCR beta CDR3 regions. HTBI primers served in a first-round RT-PCR, which a second-round multiplex PCR followed. TCRdb re-called the multiplex PCR reads through MiXCR, storing one row per CDR3 protein. Of hundreds of thousands of distinct CDR3 sequences listed, roughly 40% were seen once; the top ten hold 44%. V was pared by 6 bases and J by 0 bases, with 14 bases between. Germline loops: CDR1 DFQATT, CDR2 SNEGSKA (reference sequence). There are 14 residues in the CDR3. For this clonotype: Its antigen is not identified.

This chain joins TRBV20-1 and TRBJ1-1; the D gene is possibly TRBD1 (5 bases). The source material was peripheral blood. The origin of this receptor is an adult man with Graves' ophthalmopathy. The DNA of the CDR3 is TGCAGTGCAACCCGCGAGGGACTGAACACTGAAGCTTTCTTT. It yields the protein CSATREGLNTEAFF.